This TCR beta chain was recorded in a study of blood T cell repertoires in COVID-19. Per the original methods: Reference gene primer amplification in the assay estimated nucleated cell counts. The assay was immunoSEQ multiplex PCR, and TCRdb's table has in-frame clones only and misses some. The V and J calls and clone size were taken over from that table, and D and trimming were inferred from the DNA. Of approximately 220,000 clones listed, roughly 85% are singletons. The V gene's germline CDR1 is SGHRS and CDR2 YFSETQ. V lost 4 bases, J lost 5 bases, and 13 bases stayed unmatched. The CDR3 is made up of 18 amino acids.

The clonotype was recovered from a middle-aged woman with acute COVID-19. The gene calls are TRBV5-1 and TRBJ1-6; TRBD1 matches at 9 bases. Material: PBMCs or T cells enriched from blood (not recorded which). The CDR3 DNA follows: TGCGCCAGCAGCAGGACAGGGGATTCGGTTAAGGATAATTCACCCCTCCACTTT. Amino acids: CASSRTGDSVKDNSPLHF.